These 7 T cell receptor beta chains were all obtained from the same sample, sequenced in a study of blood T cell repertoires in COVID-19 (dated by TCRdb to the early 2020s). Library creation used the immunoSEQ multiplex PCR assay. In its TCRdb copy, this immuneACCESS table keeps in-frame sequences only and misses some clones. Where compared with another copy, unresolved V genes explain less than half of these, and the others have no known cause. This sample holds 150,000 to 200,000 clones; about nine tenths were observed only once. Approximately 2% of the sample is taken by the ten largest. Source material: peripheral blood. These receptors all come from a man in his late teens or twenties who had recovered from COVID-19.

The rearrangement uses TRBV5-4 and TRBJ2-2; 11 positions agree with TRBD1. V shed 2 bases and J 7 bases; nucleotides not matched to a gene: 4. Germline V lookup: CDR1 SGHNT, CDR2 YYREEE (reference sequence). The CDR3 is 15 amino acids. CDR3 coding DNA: TGTGCCAGCAGCTTCAGGACAGGGGGCATCGGGGAGCTGTTTTTT. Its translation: CASSFRTGGIGELFF.

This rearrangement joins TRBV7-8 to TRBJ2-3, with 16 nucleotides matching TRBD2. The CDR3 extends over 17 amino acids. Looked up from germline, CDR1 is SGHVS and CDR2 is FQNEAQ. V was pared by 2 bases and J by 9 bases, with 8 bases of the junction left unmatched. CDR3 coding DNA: TGTGCCAGCAGCTTACAGACGGGACTAGCGGGAGGGGGGACGCAGTATTTT. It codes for CASSLQTGLAGGGTQYF.

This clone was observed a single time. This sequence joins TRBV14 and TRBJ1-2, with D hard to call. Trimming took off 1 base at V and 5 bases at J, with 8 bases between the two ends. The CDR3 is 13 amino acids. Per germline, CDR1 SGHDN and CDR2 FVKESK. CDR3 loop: CASSQVQTYGYTF. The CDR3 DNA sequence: TGTGCCAGCAGCCAAGTACAGACGTATGGCTACACCTTC.

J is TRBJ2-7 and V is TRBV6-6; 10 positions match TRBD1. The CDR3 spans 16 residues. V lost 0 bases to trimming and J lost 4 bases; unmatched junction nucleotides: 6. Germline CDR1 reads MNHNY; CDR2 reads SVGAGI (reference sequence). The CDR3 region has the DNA TGTGCCAGCAGTTACTCTGACAGGGGGCGCGCGTACGAGCAGTACTTC. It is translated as CASSYSDRGRAYEQYF.

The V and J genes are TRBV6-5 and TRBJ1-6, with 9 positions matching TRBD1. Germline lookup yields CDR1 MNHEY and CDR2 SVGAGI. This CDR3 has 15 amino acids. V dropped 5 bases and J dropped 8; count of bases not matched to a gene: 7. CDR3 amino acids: CASSHRTGEDSPLHF. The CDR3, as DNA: TGTGCCAGCAGTCACCGGACAGGGGAGGATTCACCCCTCCACTTT.

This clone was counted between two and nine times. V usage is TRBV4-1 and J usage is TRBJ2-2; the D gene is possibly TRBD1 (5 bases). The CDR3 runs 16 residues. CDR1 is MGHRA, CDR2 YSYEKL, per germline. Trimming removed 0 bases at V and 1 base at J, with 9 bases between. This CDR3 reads CASSQEQVWNTGELFF. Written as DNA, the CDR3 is TGCGCCAGCAGCCAAGAACAGGTTTGGAACACCGGGGAGCTGTTTTTT.

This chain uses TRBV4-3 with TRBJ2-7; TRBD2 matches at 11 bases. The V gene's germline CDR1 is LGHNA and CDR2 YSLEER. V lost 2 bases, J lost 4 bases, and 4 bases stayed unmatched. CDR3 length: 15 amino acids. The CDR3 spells CASSQLAGGTYEQYF. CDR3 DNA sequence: TGCGCCAGCAGCCAACTAGCGGGAGGAACATACGAGCAGTACTTC.